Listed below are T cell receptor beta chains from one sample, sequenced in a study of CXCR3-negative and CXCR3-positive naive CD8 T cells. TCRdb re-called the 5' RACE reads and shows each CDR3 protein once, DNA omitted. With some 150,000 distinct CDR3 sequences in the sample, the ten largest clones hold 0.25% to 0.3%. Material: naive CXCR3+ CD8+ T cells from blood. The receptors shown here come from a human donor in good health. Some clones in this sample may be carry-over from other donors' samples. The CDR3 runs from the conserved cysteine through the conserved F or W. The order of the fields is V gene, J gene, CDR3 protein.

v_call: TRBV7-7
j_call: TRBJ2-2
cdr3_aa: CASSSGPLNTGELFF

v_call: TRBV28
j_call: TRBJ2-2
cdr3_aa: CASSHTFGTRGPGELFF

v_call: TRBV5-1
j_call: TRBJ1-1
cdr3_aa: CASSLNGLNTEAFF

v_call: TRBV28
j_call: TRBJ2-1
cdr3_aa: CASSAPGNEQFF

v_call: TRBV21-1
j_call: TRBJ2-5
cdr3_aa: CASSKLTTCRQGARETQYF

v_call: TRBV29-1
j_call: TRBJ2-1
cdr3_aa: CSVENRVGAPLGVEQFF

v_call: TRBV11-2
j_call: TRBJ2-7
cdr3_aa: CASSLDMYEQYF

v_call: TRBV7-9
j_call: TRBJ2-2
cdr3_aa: CASSLEVGELFF

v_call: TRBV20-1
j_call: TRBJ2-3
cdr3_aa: CSGRGTGLAGVTDTQYF

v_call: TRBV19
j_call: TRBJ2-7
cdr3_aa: CASRSRDSSYEQYF

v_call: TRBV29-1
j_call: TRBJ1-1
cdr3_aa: CSVGGSFGVKTEAFF

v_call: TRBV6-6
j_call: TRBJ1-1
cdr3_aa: CASSYAVGQDEAFF

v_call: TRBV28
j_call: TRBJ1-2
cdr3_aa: CASSHSNYGYTF

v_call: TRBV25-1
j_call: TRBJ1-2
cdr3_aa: CASSEFTAPVWDGYTF

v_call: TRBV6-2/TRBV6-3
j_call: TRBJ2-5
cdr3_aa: CASRGGTSAEETQYF

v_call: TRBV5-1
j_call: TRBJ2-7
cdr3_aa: CASSLALLAESYEQYF

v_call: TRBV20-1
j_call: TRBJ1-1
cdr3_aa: CSAQDPDRFEAFF

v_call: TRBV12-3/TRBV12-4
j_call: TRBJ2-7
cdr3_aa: CASSGGTGTYEQYF

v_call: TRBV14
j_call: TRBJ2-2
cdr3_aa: CASSPWAAGFPGELFF

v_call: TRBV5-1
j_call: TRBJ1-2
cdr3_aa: CASSLNYQGQGHGYTF

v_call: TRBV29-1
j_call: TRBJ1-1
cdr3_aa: CSVLGAAEAFF

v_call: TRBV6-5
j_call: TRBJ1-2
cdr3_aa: CASSSPDPNYGYTF

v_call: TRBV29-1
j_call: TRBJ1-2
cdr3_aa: CSVPLTDGYGYTF

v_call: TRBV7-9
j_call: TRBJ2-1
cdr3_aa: CASSKGAGLAGNEQFF

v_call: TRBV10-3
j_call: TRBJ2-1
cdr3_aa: CAISWTSGGGNEQFF

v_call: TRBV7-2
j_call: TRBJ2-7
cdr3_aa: CASSWGLPTSYEQYF

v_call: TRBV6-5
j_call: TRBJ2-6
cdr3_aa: CASSYYGGTGANVLTF

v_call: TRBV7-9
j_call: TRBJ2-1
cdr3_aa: CASSHRDRINEQFF

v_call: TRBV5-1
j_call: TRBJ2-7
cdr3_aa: CASSNSVYEQYF

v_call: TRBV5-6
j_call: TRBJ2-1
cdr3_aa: CASSLAAGYNEQFF

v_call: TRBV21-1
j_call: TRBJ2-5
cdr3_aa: CASSKTLRSLGETQYF

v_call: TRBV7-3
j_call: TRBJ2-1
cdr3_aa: CASSLYQNNEQFF

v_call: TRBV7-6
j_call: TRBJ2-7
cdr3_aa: CASSFAIEGEQYF

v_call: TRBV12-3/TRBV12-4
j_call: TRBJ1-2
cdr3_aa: CASSLSLRADGYTF

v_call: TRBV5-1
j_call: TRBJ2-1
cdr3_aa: CASSRSASASSYNEQFF

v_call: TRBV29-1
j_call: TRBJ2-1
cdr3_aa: CSVQGTSGRAFDNEQFF

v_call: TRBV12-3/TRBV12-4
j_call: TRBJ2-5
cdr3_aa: CASSLTRTGLEETQYF

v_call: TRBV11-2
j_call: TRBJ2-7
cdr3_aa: CASSLAPAGRPEQYF

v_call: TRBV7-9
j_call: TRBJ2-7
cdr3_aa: CASSTRDFAYEQYF

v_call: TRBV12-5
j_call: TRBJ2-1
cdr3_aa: CASASSGNNYNEQFF

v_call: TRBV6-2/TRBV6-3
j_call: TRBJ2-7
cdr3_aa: CATTDSDPEQYF

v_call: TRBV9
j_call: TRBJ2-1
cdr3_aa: CASTETGLVSNEQFF

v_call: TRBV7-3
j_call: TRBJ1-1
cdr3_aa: CASRPTGTAEAFF

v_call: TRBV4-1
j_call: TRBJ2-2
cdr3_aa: CASSGGGSYTGELFF

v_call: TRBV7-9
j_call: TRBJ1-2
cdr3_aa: CASSLTRDYGYTF

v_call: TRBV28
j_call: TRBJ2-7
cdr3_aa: CASSLSYRSYEQYF

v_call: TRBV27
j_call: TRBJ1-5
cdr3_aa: CASSASGLGNQPQHF

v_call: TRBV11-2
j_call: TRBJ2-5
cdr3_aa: CASSLVEGRETQYF

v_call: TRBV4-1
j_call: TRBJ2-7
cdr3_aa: CASTSSGPGREQYF

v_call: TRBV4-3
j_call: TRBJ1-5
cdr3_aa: CASSQDDSGTPHQPQHF

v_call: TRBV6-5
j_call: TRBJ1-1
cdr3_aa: CASSYPRGTRSTEAFF

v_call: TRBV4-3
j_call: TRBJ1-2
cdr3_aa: CASSQWEGTNYGYTF

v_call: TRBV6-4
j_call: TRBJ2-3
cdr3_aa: CASSASAGGLDTQYF

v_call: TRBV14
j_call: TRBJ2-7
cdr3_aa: CASSPVDSSYEQYF

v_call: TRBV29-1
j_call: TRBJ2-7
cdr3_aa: CSAELPGEYEQYF

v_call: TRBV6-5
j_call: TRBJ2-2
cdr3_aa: CASSSEDGGLFF

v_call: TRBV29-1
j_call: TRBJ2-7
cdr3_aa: CSVRPVAGDLYEQYF

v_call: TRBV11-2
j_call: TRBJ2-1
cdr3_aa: CASSPTGDNEQFF